One and the same sample provided the 20 T cell receptor beta chains below, sequenced in a study of OX40 agonist ivuxolimab in advanced cancers. This table comes from immunoSEQ multiplex PCR, and its TCRdb copy is limited to in-frame clones, with some not included. The sample includes about 19,000 clones, about 77% seen only once; the top ten take under 20%. Sequencing used CD4+ or CD8+ T cells sorted from blood, obtained in a trial of the OX40 agonist ivuxolimab. These receptors all stem from an adult with an advanced solid tumor such as melanoma, head and neck, liver or kidney cancer.

This rearrangement joins TRBV29-1 to TRBJ2-1, with 7 bases lining up with TRBD1. CDR1 and CDR2 from the germline V gene are SQVTM and ANQGSEA. Trimming cost V 0 bases and J 2 bases; bases outside gene matches: 7. The CDR3 loop spans 16 amino acids. CDR3 in amino acids: CSVEDHEGTAYNEQFF. The DNA for the CDR3 is TGCAGCGTTGAAGATCATGAGGGGACAGCCTACAATGAGCAGTTCTTC.

This clone is categorized as medium-sized (0.01 to 0.1%). J is TRBJ2-1 and V is TRBV19; 9 nucleotides agree with TRBD1. The ends lost 3 bases at V and 5 bases at J; junction bases unmatched: 5. The CDR3 runs to 15 residues. Germline V lookup: CDR1 LNHDA, CDR2 SQIVND (reference sequence). CDR3: CASSIGQGLHNEQFF. In nucleotides, the CDR3 is TGTGCCAGTAGTATTGGACAGGGGCTCCACAATGAGCAGTTCTTC.

As concerns this clone: The conserved closing phenylalanine or tryptophan is absent in this CDR3, likely reflecting a read error. The DNA is omitted, as the CDR3 cannot be located on it reliably, and the CDR3 follows TCRdb's listing. J is TRBJ2-3 and V is TRBV5-6; the table's D call, TRBD1, has no DNA check behind it. In germline, CDR1 is SGHDT, CDR2 YYEEEE. The CDR3 length is 9 residues, termini included. The CDR3 region is CASSFGVRG.

This chain uses TRBV5-8 with TRBJ2-1; 7 positions agree with TRBD1. Germline loops: CDR1 SGHTS, CDR2 YDEGEE. CDR3 length equals 15 residues. With 0 bases clipped from V and 3 bases from J, the junction kept 3 bases outside the gene matches. The CDR3 loop is CASSLAGDSYNEQFF. In DNA, the CDR3 is TGTGCCAGCAGCTTGGCAGGGGACAGCTACAATGAGCAGTTCTTC.

Only a few counts were recorded for this clone. The chain combines TRBV23-1 with TRBJ2-2, with TRBD1 as a possible D gene (6 bases). TRBV23-1 is treated as an ORF (open reading frame) with a function not yet certain. The germline V and J ends were trimmed by 4 bases and 6 bases, with 24 bases remaining between them. The CDR3 spans 18 residues. The DNA of the CDR3 is TGCGCCAGCAGTCGGCCCGCAACGGACGGCAGGGGTGCCGGGGAGCTGTTTTTT. This gives the protein CASSRPATDGRGAGELFF.

The count of this clone is one. This chain joins TRBV28 and TRBJ1-1, with 8 bases matching TRBD1. The CDR3 totals 15 residues. CDR1 and CDR2 from the germline V gene are MDHEN and SYDVKM. Trimming took 2 bases from V and 1 from J; bases not matched to a gene: 3. The CDR3 sequence is CASSLAGTGNTEAFF. The CDR3 DNA is TGTGCCAGCAGTTTAGCCGGGACAGGGAACACTGAAGCTTTCTTT.

V usage is TRBV7-2 and J usage is TRBJ2-1; 7 bases match TRBD1. The CDR3 totals 14 residues. Trimming at V came to 9 bases and at J to 3 bases, leaving 8 bases not matched to a gene. CDR1 SGHTA and CDR2 FQGNSA come from the germline V gene. CDR3 residues: CASTRDSDYNEQFF. As DNA, the CDR3 is TGTGCCAGTACACGGGACAGCGACTACAATGAGCAGTTCTTC.

The rearrangement joins TRBV2 to TRBJ2-1, with D possibly being TRBD2 (6 bases). The germline CDR1 and CDR2 sequences are SNHLY and FYNNEI. CDR3 length: 14 amino acids. Trimming cost V 10 bases and J 2 bases, with 15 bases left between them. The CDR3, as DNA: TGTGCCACCCAACAGGACTATACCTACAATGAGCAGTTCTTC. It yields the protein CATQQDYTYNEQFF.

The gene calls are TRBV27 and TRBJ1-5; possible D gene TRBD1, 5 bases. Trimming left V 0 bases short and J 5 bases short, with 5 bases between. There are 13 residues in the CDR3. CDR1 is MNHEY and CDR2 is SMNVEV in the germline V gene (reference sequence). This CDR3 is CASSLSGDQPQHF. In nucleotides, the CDR3 is TGTGCCAGCAGTTTATCGGGGGATCAGCCCCAGCATTTT.

The rearrangement links TRBV11-3 to TRBJ2-2; D perhaps matches TRBD2 (5 bases). Per germline, CDR1 SGHNT and CDR2 YENEEA. V was shortened by 3 bases and J by 4 bases, with 6 bases between the two germline ends. CDR3 length: 13 amino acids. The CDR3 DNA reads as TGTGCCAGCAGCTTTGGGAGCACCGGGGAGCTGTTTTTT. It encodes CASSFGSTGELFF.

As to this clone: The same CDR3 also results from other DNA sequences found in this sample. The rearrangement uses TRBV28 and TRBJ2-1, with 8 bases lining up with TRBD1. This CDR3 region has 13 residues. With V trimmed by 6 bases and J by 6 bases, 4 bases remained unmatched. CDR1 and CDR2 from the germline V gene are MDHEN and SYDVKM. The CDR3 region is CASRTGASNEQFF. DNA for the CDR3: TGTGCCAGCAGGACAGGGGCGAGCAATGAGCAGTTCTTC.

The chain links TRBV7-3 to TRBJ2-6, with TRBD1 as a possible D gene (6 bases). The CDR3 runs 14 residues. The germline V and J ends were trimmed by 7 bases and 3 bases, with 10 bases remaining between them. Looked up from germline, CDR1 is SGHTA and CDR2 is FQGTGA. CDR3 loop: CASTSGDGANVLTF. Here the CDR3 DNA reads TGTGCCAGCACCTCAGGGGATGGGGCCAACGTCCTGACTTTC.

The rearrangement links TRBV7-2 to TRBJ2-2; possibly TRBD1 for D (5 bases). CDR3 length equals 16 residues. The V end lost 5 bases, the J end lost 3 bases, and 16 bases lay between the germline ends. Germline loops: CDR1 SGHTA, CDR2 FQGNSA. The CDR3 nucleotides are TGTGCCAGCAGCCCCCCGGACAAAATTTACACCGGGGAGCTGTTTTTT. This sequence encodes CASSPPDKIYTGELFF.

The gene calls are TRBV29-1 and TRBJ2-7; 11 nucleotides align to TRBD2. The CDR3 runs to 13 residues. The germline V gene has CDR1 SQVTM and CDR2 ANQGSEA. V was pared by 7 bases and J by 5 bases, with 7 bases of the junction left unmatched. The CDR3 DNA reads TGCAGCGGCCTACTAGCGGGAGCGAACGAGCAGTACTTC. This encodes CSGLLAGANEQYF.

The chain has TRBV9 and TRBJ2-6; D is possibly TRBD1 (5 bases). From germline, CDR1 is SGDLS and CDR2 YYNGEE. The CDR3 has 16 residues. Trimming removed 0 bases from V and 2 bases from J, with 9 bases in between. The CDR3 loop reads CASSVGRVPGANVLTF. As DNA, the CDR3 is TGTGCCAGCAGCGTAGGCAGGGTACCTGGGGCCAACGTCCTGACTTTC.

The gene calls are TRBV9 and TRBJ2-1, with 8 bases aligning to TRBD1. This CDR3 region has 16 residues. J gave up 0 bases and V 0 bases, and 2 bases lay outside the gene matches. Germline CDR1 and CDR2: SGDLS and YYNGEE. The CDR3 loop reads CASSVGDRSSYNEQFF. CDR3 DNA sequence: TGTGCCAGCAGCGTAGGGGACAGGAGCTCCTACAATGAGCAGTTCTTC.

This sequence joins TRBV7-9 and TRBJ1-2; 7 nucleotides match TRBD1. Germline V gene data show CDR1 as SEHNR and CDR2 as FQNEAQ (reference sequence). This CDR3 contains 13 residues. Trimming took 5 bases from V and 3 from J; bases not matched to a gene: 3. In DNA, the CDR3 is TGTGCCAGCAGCGGGACAGCATACTATGGCTACACCTTC. Encoded protein: CASSGTAYYGYTF. Together with reference TRBV7-9 and TRBJ1-2, the CDR3 gives the full variable domain: DTGVSQNPRHKITKRGQNVTFRCDPISEHNRLYWYRQTLGQGPEFLTYFQNEAQLEKSRLLSDRFSAERPKGSFSTLEIQRTEQGDSAMYLCASSGTAYYGYTFGSGTRLTVV.

V gene TRBV6-4 combines with J gene TRBJ1-1; D is unresolved. V lost 5 bases, J lost 2 bases, and 9 bases lay in between. Looked up from germline, CDR1 is MRHNA and CDR2 is SNTAGT. The CDR3 runs to 13 residues. CDR3 in DNA: TGTGCCAGCAGTTTCGACCTTAACACTGAAGCTTTCTTT. This encodes CASSFDLNTEAFF.

This chain joins TRBV9 and TRBJ1-2; D perhaps matches TRBD1 (6 bases). V lost 4 bases and J lost 8, with 21 bases in between. There are 15 residues in the CDR3. CDR1 SGDLS and CDR2 YYNGEE come from the germline V gene. CDR3 DNA sequence: TGTGCCAGCAGCACGCCGGGACAAGGGAGAAGCGGCTACACCTTC. Translated: CASSTPGQGRSGYTF.

Remarks on this clone: One end of the junction is discordant with germline, which a read error may explain. This chain links TRBV5-1 with TRBJ2-3, with a possible D match to TRBD2 (5 bases). CDR1 and CDR2 from the germline V gene are SGHRS and YFSETQ. The CDR3 consists of 15 residues. CDR3 in DNA: TGCGCCAGCAGCCTTGGAAGCGGCGCCACAGATATGCAGTATTTT. It is translated as CASSLGSGATDMQYF.